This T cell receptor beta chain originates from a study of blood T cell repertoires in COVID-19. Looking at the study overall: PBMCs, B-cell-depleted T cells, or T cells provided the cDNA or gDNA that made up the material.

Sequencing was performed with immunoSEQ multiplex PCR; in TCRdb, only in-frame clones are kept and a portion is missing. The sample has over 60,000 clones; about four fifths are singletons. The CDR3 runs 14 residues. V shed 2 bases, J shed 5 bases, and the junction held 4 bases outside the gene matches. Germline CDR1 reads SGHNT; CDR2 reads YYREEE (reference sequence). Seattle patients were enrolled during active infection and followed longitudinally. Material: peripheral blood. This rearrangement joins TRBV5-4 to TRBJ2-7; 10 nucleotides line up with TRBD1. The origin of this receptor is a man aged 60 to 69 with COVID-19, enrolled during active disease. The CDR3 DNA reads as TGTGCCAGCAGCTTCCGACAGGGGGCGAACGAGCAGTACTTC. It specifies CASSFRQGANEQYF. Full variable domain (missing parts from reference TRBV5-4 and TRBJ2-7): ETGVTQSPTHLIKTRGQQVTLRCSSQSGHNTVSWYQQALGQGPQFIFQYYREEENGRGNFPPRFSGLQFPNYSSELNVNALELDDSALYLCASSFRQGANEQYFGPGTRLTVT.